The entry below describes one T cell receptor (beta chain). Only in-frame clones appear in the TCRdb table, and some are missing; sequencing was by immunoSEQ multiplex PCR. The sample lists roughly 290,000 clones, about 90% occurring once. This sample is part of a study of blood T cell repertoires in COVID-19. As for the study in general: Acute and convalescent COVID-19 specimens originated in the United States, Italy and Spain.

There are 15 residues in the CDR3. V was cut by 1 base and J by 3 bases, with 10 bases left in between. CDR1 is LNHNV, CDR2 YYDKDF, per germline (reference sequence). Clinical histories supplied by participants themselves formed the basis of cohort assignment. Sequenced: PBMCs or T cells enriched from blood (not recorded which). The chain employs TRBV15 and TRBJ2-4; tentatively, D is TRBD1 (5 bases). The sequence came from a woman between 18 and 29 years old with acute COVID-19. The CDR3 DNA reads as TGTGCCACCAGCAGAGGTCGACAGAACAAAAACATTCAGTACTTC. This sequence encodes CATSRGRQNKNIQYF.